The 9 T cell receptor beta chains below all came from one sample that was sequenced in a study of neurological immune-mediated disorders. Sample time point: longitudinal time-point 1 (baseline). TCRdb redid the calling of the 5' RACE reads with MiXCR, one entry per CDR3 protein. The sample lists tens of thousands of distinct CDR3 sequences, about 10% seen once, with 5% to 8.5% in the top ten. Sequencing was performed on PBMCs. These receptors were obtained from a male donor with HTLV-1-associated myelopathy (HAM/TSP).

This clonotype showed up many times. The chain links TRBV29-1 to TRBJ2-3, with D unclear. The germline gives CDR1 SQVTM, CDR2 ANQGSEA. CDR3 size: 15 residues. V gave up 0 bases and J gave up 1 base, with 11 bases separating them. The CDR3 protein is CSVEESGWGTDTQYF. Written as DNA, the CDR3 is TGCAGCGTTGAAGAGTCGGGTTGGGGCACAGATACGCAGTATTTT.

There are many counts of this clonotype. At one of its ends the junction is not consistent with the germline gene, which may arise from a read error. The V gene is TRBV7-7, the J gene TRBJ2-2; TRBD2 is a possible D gene (5 bases). The germline gives CDR1 SSHAT, CDR2 FNYEAQ (reference sequence). CDR3 length: 15 residues. As DNA, the CDR3 is TGTGCTAGCAGCTTAGGGCCAGCCGGGGCCGGGGAGCTGTTTTTT. Encoded protein: CASSLGPAGAGELFF.

This clonotype has a count of ten or more. The chain employs TRBV9 and TRBJ2-7; 8 bases align to TRBD2. CDR1 and CDR2 from the germline V gene are SGDLS and YYNGEE. V shed 0 bases and J 0 bases; nucleotides not matched to a gene: 8. CDR3 length: 17 amino acids. CDR3 amino acids: CASSVDGQGTSSYEQYF. The CDR3 nucleotides are TGTGCCAGCAGCGTAGACGGTCAGGGGACTAGCTCCTACGAGCAGTACTTC.

This clonotype showed up just a few times. V and J are TRBV5-6 and TRBJ1-5; D not resolved. CDR1 is SGHDT and CDR2 is YYEEEE in the germline V gene. The length of the CDR3 is 12 residues. Trimming cost V 0 bases and J 2 bases, with 0 bases left between them. The chain's CDR3 is CASSLGNQPQHF. The CDR3 nucleotides read TGTGCCAGCAGCTTGGGCAATCAGCCCCAGCATTTT.

This clonotype was found many times. The rearrangement uses TRBV3-1 and TRBJ2-1; TRBD1 agrees at 7 bases. The CDR3 sequence is 19 residues long. V shed 1 base, J shed 3 bases, and the junction held 15 bases outside the gene matches. Germline V gene lookup returns CDR1 LGHDT and CDR2 YNNKEL (reference sequence). The CDR3 is CASSQAFGGETGFYNEQFF. Here the CDR3 DNA reads TGTGCCAGCAGCCAAGCTTTTGGTGGGGAGACAGGGTTCTACAATGAGCAGTTCTTC.

This clonotype was detected ten times or more. The chain carries TRBV7-9 and TRBJ1-1; D gene ambiguous. Germline CDR1 SEHNR, CDR2 FQNEAQ (reference sequence). The germline V and J ends were trimmed by 3 bases and 3 bases, with 11 bases remaining between them. The CDR3 contains 14 residues. The CDR3 protein is CASSFGNWDTEAFF. The CDR3 DNA sequence: TGTGCCAGCAGCTTCGGAAACTGGGACACTGAAGCTTTCTTT. The variable domain in full, with the rest retrieved from reference TRBV7-9 and TRBJ1-1, is DTGVSQNPRHKITKRGQNVTFRCDPISEHNRLYWYRQTLGQGPEFLTYFQNEAQLEKSRLLSDRFSAERPKGSFSTLEIQRTEQGDSAMYLCASSFGNWDTEAFFGQGTRLTVV.

Many counts were recorded for this clonotype. The chain uses TRBV7-7 and TRBJ2-3; perhaps TRBD2 as D (6 bases). The CDR3 totals 15 residues. Trimming left V 5 bases short and J 2 bases short, with 14 bases between. Germline lookup yields CDR1 SSHAT and CDR2 FNYEAQ (reference sequence). The CDR3 loop reads CASSPRGDPTDTQYF. The CDR3 bases are TGTGCCAGCAGCCCCCGCGGGGACCCCACAGATACGCAGTATTTT.

This clonotype was observed at least ten times. The chain uses TRBV18 and TRBJ2-5; D is ambiguous. V was clipped by 2 bases and J by 5 bases, with 15 bases between them. The germline CDR1 and CDR2 sequences are KGHSH and LQKENI. This CDR3 comprises 15 residues. The CDR3 DNA follows: TGTGCCAGCTCACCAACAGAAGGGCGACGGGAGACCCAGTACTTC. Residues: CASSPTEGRRETQYF.

This clonotype was counted many times. The chain combines TRBV5-1 with TRBJ2-1; 10 positions agree with TRBD2. The CDR3 runs to 15 residues. The trim removed 0 bases at V and 6 bases at J, leaving 3 bases unmatched. CDR1 is SGHRS, CDR2 YFSETQ, per germline. CDR3 DNA sequence: TGCGCCAGCAGCTTGGTCACTAGCGGGGTCAATGAGCAGTTCTTC. As protein: CASSLVTSGVNEQFF.